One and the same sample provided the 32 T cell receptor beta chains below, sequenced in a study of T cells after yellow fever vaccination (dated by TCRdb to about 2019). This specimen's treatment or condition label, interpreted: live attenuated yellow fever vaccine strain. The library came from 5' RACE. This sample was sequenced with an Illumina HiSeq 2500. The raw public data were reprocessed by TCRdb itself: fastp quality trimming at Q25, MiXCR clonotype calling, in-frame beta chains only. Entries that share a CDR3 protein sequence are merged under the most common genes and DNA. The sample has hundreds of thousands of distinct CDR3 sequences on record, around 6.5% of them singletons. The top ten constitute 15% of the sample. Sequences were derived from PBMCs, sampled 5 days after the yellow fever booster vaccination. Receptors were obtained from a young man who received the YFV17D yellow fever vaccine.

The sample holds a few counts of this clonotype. The CDR3 here is CSVRTGPDTQYF. In DNA form, the CDR3 reads TGCAGCGTGCGAACTGGTCCGGATACGCAGTATTTT. The gene calls are TRBV29-1 and TRBJ2-3; D not resolved. Trimming left V 6 bases short and J 6 bases short, with 13 bases between. The CDR3 consists of 12 residues. Germline CDR1 SQVTM, CDR2 ANQGSEA.

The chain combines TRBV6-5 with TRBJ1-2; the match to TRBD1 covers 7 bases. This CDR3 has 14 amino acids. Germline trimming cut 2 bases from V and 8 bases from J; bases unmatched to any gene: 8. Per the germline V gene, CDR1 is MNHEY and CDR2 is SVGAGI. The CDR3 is CASSYPGQERGYTF. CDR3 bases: TGTGCCAGCAGTTACCCCGGACAGGAGAGAGGCTACACCTTC.

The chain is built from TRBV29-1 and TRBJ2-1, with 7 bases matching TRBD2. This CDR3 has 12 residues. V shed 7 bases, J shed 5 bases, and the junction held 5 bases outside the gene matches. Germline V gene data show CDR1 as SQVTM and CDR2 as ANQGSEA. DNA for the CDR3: TGCAGCGGGCGGGAGATAAACAATGAGCAGTTCTTC. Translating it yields CSGREINNEQFF.

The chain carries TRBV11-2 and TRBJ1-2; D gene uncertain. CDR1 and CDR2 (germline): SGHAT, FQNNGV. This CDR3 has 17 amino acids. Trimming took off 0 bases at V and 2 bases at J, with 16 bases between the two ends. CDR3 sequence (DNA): TGTGCCAGCAGCTTAGAGTACCCCTCGCAACGGAACTATGGCTACACCTTC. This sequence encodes CASSLEYPSQRNYGYTF.

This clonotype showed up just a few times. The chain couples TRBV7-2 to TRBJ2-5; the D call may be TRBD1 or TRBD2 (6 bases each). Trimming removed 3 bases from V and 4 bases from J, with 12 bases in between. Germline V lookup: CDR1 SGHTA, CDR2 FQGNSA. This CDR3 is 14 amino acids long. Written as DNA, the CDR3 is TGTGCCAGCAGCTTCTACGGGGGCCTAGAGACCCAGTACTTC. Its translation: CASSFYGGLETQYF.

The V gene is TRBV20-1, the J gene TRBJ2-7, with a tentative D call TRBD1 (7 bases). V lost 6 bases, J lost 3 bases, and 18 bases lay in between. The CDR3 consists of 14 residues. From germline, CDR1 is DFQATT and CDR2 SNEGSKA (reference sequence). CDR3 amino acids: CSARGRQGGYEQYF. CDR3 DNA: TGCAGTGCAAGGGGCCGACAGGGAGGCTACGAGCAGTACTTC.

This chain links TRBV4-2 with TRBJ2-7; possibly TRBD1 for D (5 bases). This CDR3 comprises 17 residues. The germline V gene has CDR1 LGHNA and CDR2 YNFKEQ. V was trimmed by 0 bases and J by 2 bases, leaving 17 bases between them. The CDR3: CASSQDGQGIRAYEQYF. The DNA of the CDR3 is TGTGCCAGCAGCCAAGACGGGCAGGGAATTAGGGCCTACGAGCAGTACTTC.

The CDR3 DNA is TGTGCCAGCAAGTACGGAACTAGCGGGAAATCGGTCTACGAGCAGTACTTC. Its translation: CASKYGTSGKSVYEQYF. V usage is TRBV6-2 or TRBV6-3 and J usage is TRBJ2-7, with 10 nucleotides matching TRBD2. The CDR3 is 17 residues long. CDR1 is MNHEY and CDR2 is SVGEGT in the germline V gene. After removal of 7 bases from V and 3 bases from J, the junction contained 15 bases not matched to a gene.

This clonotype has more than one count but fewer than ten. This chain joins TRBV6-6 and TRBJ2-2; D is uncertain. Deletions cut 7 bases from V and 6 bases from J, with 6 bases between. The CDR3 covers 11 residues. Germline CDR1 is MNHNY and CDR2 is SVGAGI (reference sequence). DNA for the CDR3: TGTGCCAGCAACTTTCCCGGGGAGCTGTTTTTT. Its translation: CASNFPGELFF.

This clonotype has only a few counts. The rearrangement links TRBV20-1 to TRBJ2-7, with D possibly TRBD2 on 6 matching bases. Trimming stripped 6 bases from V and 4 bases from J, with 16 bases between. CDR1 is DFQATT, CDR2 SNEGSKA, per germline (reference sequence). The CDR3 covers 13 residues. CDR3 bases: TGCAGTGCAACCCCGGGGGATTTATACGAGCAGTACTTC. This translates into CSATPGDLYEQYF.

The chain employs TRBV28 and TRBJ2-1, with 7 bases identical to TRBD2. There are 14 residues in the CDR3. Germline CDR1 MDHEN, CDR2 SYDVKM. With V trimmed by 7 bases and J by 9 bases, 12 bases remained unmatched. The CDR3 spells CASTRVTRGSEQFF. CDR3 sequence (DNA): TGTGCCAGCACGCGTGTAACACGCGGGAGTGAGCAGTTCTTC.

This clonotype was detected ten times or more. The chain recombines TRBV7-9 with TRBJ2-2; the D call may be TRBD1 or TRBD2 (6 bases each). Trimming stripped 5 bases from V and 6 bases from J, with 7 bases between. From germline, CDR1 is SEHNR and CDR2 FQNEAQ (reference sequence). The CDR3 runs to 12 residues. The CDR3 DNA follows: TGTGCCAGCAGCCGGGGGCCCGGGGAGCTGTTTTTT. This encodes CASSRGPGELFF.

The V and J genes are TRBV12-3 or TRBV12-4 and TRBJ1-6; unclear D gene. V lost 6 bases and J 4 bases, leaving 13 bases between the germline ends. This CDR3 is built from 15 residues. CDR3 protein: CASRETVAYNSPLHF. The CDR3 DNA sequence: TGTGCCAGCAGAGAGACTGTAGCGTATAATTCACCCCTCCACTTT.

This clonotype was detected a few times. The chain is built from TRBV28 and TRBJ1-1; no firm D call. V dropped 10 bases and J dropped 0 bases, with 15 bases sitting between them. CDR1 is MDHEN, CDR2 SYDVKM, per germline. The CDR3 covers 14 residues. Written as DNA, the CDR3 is TGTGCCACCTGGGAAGGTGTCATGAACACTGAAGCTTTCTTT. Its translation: CATWEGVMNTEAFF.

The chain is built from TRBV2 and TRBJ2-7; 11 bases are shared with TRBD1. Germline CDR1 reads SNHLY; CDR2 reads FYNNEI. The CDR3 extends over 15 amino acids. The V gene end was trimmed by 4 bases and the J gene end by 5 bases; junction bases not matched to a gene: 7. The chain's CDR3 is CASSAPGQGVHEQYF. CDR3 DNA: TGTGCCAGCAGTGCCCCGGGACAGGGGGTCCACGAGCAGTACTTC.

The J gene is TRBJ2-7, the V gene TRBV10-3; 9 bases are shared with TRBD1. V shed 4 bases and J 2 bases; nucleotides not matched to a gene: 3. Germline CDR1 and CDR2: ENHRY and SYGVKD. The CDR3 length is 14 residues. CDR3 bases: TGTGCCATCAGTGTAACAGGGGGCCCCTACGAGCAGTACTTC. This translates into CAISVTGGPYEQYF.

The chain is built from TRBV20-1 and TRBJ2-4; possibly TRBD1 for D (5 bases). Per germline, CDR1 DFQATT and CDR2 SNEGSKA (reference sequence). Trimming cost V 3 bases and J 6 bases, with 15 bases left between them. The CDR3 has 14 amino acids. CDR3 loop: CSASITLQANIQYF. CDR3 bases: TGCAGTGCTAGTATCACACTACAGGCAAACATTCAGTACTTC.

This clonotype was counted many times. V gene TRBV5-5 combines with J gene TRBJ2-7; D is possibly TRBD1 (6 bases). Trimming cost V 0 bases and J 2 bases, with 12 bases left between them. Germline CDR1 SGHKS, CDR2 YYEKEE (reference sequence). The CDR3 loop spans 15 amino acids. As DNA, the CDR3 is TGTGCCAGCAGCTTGGAGACGGACAGAACCTACGAGCAGTACTTC. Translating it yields CASSLETDRTYEQYF.

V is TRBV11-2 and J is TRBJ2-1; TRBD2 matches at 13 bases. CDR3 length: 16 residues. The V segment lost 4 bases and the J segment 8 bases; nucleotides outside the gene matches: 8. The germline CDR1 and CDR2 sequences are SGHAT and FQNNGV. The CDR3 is CASSSRTSGRGDEQFF. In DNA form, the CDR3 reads TGTGCCAGCAGCTCCCGGACTAGCGGGAGAGGGGATGAGCAGTTCTTC.

CDR3 amino acids: CASSPTGGGYTIYF. CDR3 coding DNA: TGCGCCAGCAGCCCTACAGGGGGCGGGTACACCATATATTTT. V usage is TRBV5-1 and J usage is TRBJ1-3, with 9 bases matching TRBD1. Germline trimming cut 4 bases from V and 8 bases from J; bases unmatched to any gene: 7. CDR1 is SGHRS and CDR2 is YFSETQ in the germline V gene. This CDR3 contains 14 residues.

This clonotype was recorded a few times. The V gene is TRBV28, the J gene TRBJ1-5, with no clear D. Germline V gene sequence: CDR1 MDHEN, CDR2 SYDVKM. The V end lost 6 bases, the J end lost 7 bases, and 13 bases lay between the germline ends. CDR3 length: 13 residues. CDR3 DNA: TGTGCCAGCAGAGGGCCCACGGGGCAGCCCCAGCATTTT. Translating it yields CASRGPTGQPQHF.

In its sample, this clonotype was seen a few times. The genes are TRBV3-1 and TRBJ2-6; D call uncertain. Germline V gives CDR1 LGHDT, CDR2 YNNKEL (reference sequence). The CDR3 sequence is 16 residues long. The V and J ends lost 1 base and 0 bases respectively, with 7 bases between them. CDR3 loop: CASSQAHLSGANVLTF. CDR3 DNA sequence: TGTGCCAGCAGCCAAGCCCATCTCTCTGGGGCCAACGTCCTGACTTTC. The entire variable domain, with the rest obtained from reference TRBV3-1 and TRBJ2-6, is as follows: DTAVSQTPKYLVTQMGNDKSIKCEQNLGHDTMYWYKQDSKKFLKIMFSYNNKELIINETVPNRFSPKSPDKAHLNLHINSLELGDSAVYFCASSQAHLSGANVLTFGAGSRLTVL.

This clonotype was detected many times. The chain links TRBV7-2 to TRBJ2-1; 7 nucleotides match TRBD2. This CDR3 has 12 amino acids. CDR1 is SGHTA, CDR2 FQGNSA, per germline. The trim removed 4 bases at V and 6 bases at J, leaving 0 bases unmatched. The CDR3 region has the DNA TGTGCCAGCAGCTGGACTAGCAATGAGCAGTTCTTC. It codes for CASSWTSNEQFF.

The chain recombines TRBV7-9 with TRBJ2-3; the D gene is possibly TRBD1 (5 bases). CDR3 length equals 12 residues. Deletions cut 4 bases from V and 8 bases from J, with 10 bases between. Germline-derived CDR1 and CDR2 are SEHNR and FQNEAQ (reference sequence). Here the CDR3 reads CASSSTEATQYF. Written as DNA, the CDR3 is TGTGCCAGCAGCTCGACAGAGGCTACGCAGTATTTT.

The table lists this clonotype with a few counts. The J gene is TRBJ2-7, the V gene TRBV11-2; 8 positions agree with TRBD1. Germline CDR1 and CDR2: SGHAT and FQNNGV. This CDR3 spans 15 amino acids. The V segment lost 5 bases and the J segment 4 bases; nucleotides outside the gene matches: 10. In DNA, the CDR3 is TGTGCCAGCAGCCTCGGGACAGGCAAATTTTACGAGCAGTACTTC. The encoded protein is CASSLGTGKFYEQYF.

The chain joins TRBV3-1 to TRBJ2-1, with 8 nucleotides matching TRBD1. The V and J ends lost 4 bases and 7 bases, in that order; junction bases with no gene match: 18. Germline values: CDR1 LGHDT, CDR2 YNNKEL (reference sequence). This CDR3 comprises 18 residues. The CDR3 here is CASSRTGRPPNGRNEQFF. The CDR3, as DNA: TGTGCCAGCAGCCGGACAGGGCGTCCACCTAATGGTCGGAATGAGCAGTTCTTC.

The CDR3 DNA reads as TGTGCCTGGAGTCGCGGAGAAAGCTCCTACAATGAGCAGTTCTTC. Its protein is CAWSRGESSYNEQFF. This chain links TRBV30 with TRBJ2-1, with unresolved D. This CDR3 is built from 15 residues. Germline loops: CDR1 GTSNPN, CDR2 SVGIG (reference sequence). Trimming took off 2 bases at V and 0 bases at J, with 11 bases between the two ends.

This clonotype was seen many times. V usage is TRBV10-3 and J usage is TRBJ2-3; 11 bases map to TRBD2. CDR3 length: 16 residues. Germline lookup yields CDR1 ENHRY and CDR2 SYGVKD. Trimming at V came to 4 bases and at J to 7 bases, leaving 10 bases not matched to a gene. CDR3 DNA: TGTGCCATCAGTGGCGCACTAGCGGGAGCTATGTATACGCAGTATTTT. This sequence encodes CAISGALAGAMYTQYF.

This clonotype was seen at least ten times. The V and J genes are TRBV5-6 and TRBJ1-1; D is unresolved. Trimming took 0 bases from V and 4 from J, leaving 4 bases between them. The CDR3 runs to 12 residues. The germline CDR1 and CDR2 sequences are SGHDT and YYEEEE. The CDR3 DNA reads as TGTGCCAGCAGCTTGGTACGCACTGAAGCTTTCTTT. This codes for CASSLVRTEAFF.

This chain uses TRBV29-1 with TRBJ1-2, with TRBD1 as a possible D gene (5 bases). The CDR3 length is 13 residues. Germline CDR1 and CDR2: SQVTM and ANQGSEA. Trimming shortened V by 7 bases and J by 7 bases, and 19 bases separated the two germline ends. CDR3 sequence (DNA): TGCAGCGCCTGGGGCCTGTGGGGGTCTGGCTACACCTTC. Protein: CSAWGLWGSGYTF.

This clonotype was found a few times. The CDR3 coding sequence is TGCAGTGCAACCGGGACTGCCTCCTACGAGCAGTACTTC. Amino acid sequence: CSATGTASYEQYF. This sequence joins TRBV20-1 and TRBJ2-7; D is possibly TRBD2 (6 bases). The CDR3 is 13 amino acids. V lost 6 bases, J lost 0 bases, and 12 bases lay in between. CDR1 DFQATT and CDR2 SNEGSKA come from the germline V gene (reference sequence).

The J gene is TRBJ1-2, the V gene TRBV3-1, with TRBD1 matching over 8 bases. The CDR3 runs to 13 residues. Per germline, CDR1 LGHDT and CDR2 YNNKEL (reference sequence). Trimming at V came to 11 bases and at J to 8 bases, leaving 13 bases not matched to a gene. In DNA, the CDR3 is TGTGCCCTTCCGGCAGACAGGGGCGACGGCTACACCTTC. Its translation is CALPADRGDGYTF.